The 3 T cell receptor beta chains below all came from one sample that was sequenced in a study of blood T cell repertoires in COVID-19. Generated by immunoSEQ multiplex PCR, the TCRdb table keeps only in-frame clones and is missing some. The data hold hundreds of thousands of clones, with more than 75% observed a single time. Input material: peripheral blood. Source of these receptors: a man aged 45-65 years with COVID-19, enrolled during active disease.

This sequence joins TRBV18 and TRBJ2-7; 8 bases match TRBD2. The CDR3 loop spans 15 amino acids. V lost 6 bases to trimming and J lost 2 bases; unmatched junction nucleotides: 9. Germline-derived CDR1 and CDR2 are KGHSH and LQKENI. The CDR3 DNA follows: TGTGCCAGCTCTCCTCCCGGGGGGGCTACCTACGAGCAGTACTTC. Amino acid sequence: CASSPPGGATYEQYF. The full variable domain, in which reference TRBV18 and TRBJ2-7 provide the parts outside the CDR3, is NAGVMQNPRHLVRRRGQEARLRCSPMKGHSHVYWYRQLPEEGLKFMVYLQKENIIDESGMPKERFSAEFPKEGPSILRIQQVVRGDSAAYFCASSPPGGATYEQYFGPGTRLTVT.

CDR3 DNA sequence: TGTGCCAGCAGCTTACAGGGTTTCTCTGGAAACACCATATATTTT. It encodes CASSLQGFSGNTIYF. The J gene is TRBJ1-3, the V gene TRBV7-2; possibly TRBD1 for D (5 bases). This CDR3 is 15 amino acids long. Deletions cut 2 bases from V and 0 bases from J, with 8 bases between. Germline V gene sequence: CDR1 SGHTA, CDR2 FQGNSA.

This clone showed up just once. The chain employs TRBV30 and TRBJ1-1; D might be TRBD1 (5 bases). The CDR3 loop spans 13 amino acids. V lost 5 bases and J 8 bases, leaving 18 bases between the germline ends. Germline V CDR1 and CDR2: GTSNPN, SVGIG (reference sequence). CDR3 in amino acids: CAWQNGRDGEAFF. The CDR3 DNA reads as TGTGCCTGGCAGAACGGCAGGGATGGGGAAGCTTTCTTT.